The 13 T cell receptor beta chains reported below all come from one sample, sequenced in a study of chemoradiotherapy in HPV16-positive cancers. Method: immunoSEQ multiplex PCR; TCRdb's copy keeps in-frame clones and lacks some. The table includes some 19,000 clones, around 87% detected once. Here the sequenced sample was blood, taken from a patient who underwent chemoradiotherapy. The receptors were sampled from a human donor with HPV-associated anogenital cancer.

The CDR3 DNA follows: TGCGCCAGCAGCTTGGAGCCAGCGAGGTCTGGGGCCAACGTCCTGACTTTC. Residues: CASSLEPARSGANVLTF. The rearrangement uses TRBV5-1 and TRBJ2-6; D call uncertain. Germline V gives CDR1 SGHRS, CDR2 YFSETQ. Trimming removed 0 bases at V and 1 base at J, with 11 bases between. CDR3 size: 17 residues.

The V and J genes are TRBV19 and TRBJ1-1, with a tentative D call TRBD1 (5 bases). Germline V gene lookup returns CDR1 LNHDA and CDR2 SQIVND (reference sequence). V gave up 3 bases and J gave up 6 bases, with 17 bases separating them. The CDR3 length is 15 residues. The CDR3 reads CASSMQGFSTAEAFF. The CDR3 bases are TGTGCCAGTAGTATGCAGGGATTTTCTACGGCTGAAGCTTTCTTT.

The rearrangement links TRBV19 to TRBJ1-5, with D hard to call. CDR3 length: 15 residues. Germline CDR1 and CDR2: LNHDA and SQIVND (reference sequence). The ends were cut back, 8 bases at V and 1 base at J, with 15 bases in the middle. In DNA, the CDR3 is TGTGCCAGTGGTACGGGAAGAGGAAGCAATCAGCCCCAGCATTTT. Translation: CASGTGRGSNQPQHF.

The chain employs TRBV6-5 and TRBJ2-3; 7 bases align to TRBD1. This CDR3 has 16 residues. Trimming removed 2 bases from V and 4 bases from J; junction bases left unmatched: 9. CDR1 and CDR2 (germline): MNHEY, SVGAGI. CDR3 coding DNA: TGTGCCAGCAGTTACCGCAGGGGGACGTCCCCAGATACGCAGTATTTT. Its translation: CASSYRRGTSPDTQYF.

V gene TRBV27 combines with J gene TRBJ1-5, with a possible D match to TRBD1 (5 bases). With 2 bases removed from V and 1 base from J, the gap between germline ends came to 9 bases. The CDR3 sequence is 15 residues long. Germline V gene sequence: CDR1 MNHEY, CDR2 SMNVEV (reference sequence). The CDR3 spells CASSLAWGSNQPQHF. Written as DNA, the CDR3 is TGTGCCAGCAGTTTAGCTTGGGGGAGCAATCAGCCCCAGCATTTT.

CDR3 bases: TGTGCCAGCAGACGCCGGGCGCGGGATGAGCAGTTCTTC. Encoded protein: CASRRRARDEQFF. This chain connects TRBV5-6 to TRBJ2-1; D is perhaps TRBD2 (5 bases). This CDR3 comprises 13 residues. CDR1 and CDR2 from the germline V gene are SGHDT and YYEEEE. V was clipped by 5 bases and J by 8 bases, with 14 bases between them.

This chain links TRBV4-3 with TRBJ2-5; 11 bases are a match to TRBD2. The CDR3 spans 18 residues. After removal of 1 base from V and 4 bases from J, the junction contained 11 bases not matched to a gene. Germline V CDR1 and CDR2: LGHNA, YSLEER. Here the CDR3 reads CASSQVGHSGGALETQYF. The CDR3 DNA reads TGCGCCAGCAGCCAAGTGGGCCATAGCGGGGGGGCATTAGAGACCCAGTACTTC.

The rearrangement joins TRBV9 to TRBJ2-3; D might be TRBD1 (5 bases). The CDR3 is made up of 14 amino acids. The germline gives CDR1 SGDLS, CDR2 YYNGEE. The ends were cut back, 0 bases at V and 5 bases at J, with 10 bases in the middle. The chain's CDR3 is CASSVATREDTQYF. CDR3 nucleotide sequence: TGTGCCAGCAGCGTAGCTACCAGGGAAGATACGCAGTATTTT.

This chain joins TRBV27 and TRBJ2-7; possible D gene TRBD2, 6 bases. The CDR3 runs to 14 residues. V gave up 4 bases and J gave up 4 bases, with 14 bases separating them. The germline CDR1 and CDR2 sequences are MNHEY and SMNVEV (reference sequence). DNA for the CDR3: TGTGCCAGCAGTTGGGGAGGCGGGCAGTACGAGCAGTACTTC. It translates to CASSWGGGQYEQYF.

The CDR3 coding sequence is TGTGCCAGCACGCAGGTGGGGGATACGCAGTATTTT. Amino acid sequence: CASTQVGDTQYF. This chain joins TRBV7-8 and TRBJ2-3, with D hard to call. V was trimmed by 7 bases and J by 6 bases, leaving 11 bases between them. The germline gives CDR1 SGHVS, CDR2 FQNEAQ. The CDR3 has 12 amino acids.

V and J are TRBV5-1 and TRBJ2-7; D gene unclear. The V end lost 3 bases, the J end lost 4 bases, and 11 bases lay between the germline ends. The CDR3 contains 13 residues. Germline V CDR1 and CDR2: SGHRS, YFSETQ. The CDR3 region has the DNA TGCGCCAGCAGCTGGGATAAGAGTTACGAGCAGTACTTC. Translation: CASSWDKSYEQYF. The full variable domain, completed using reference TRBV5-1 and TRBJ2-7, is KAGVTQTPRYLIKTRGQQVTLSCSPISGHRSVSWYQQTPGQGLQFLFEYFSETQRNKGNFPGRFSGRQFSNSRSEMNVSTLELGDSALYLCASSWDKSYEQYFGPGTRLTVT.

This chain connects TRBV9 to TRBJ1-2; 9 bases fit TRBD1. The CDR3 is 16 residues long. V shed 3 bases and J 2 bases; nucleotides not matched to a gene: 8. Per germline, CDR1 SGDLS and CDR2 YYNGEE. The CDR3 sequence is CASSDERTGENYGYTF. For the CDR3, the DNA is TGTGCCAGCAGCGACGAACGGACAGGGGAAAACTATGGCTACACCTTC.

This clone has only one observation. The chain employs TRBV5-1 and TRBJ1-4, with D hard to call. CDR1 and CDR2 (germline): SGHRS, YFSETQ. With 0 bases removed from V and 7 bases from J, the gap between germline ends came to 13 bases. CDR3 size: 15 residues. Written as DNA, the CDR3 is TGCGCCAGCAGCTTGGCTAGCTTGGGTGGTGAAAAACTGTTTTTT. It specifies CASSLASLGGEKLFF.